The 16 T cell receptor beta chains below were found in one sample sequenced in a study of low-dose radiotherapy and immunotherapy resistance in tumors. Covering alpha and beta chains, TRAV- and TRBV-specific primers were used for the first-strand cDNA. Amplification of TCRs used a constant-region primer and V-primer adapter for around 19 PCR cycles. Using its own MiXCR run on the reads, TCRdb lists one record per CDR3 protein. The sample comprises 95,000 to 100,000 distinct CDR3 sequences, around 20% of which are singletons, and over 4% rests with the top ten. Time point of the sample: after trial treatment. Treatment in this sample: LDRT plus nivolumab, ipilimumab, low-dose cyclophosphamide and aspirin (RACIN trial). Source: PBMCs, taken after low-dose radiotherapy plus immunotherapy. These TCRs come from a male donor with prostate cancer.

This clonotype was found many times. This chain joins TRBV5-6 and TRBJ2-7; TRBD1 aligns across 9 bases. Germline CDR1 reads SGHDT; CDR2 reads YYEEEE. V shed 4 bases and J 1 base; nucleotides not matched to a gene: 9. The CDR3 has 16 amino acids. CDR3: CASSETGGYRSYEQYF. The CDR3 DNA follows: TGTGCCAGCAGCGAAACAGGGGGCTATAGGTCCTACGAGCAGTACTTC.

This clonotype has a single count. A single base is all that separates this from a far larger clone, so a read error is likely. The CDR3 nucleotides read TGCAGTGCTAAGGACATCGGAGAGACCCAGTTCTTC. It is translated as CSAKDIGETQFF. This chain connects TRBV20-1 to TRBJ2-1, with D perhaps TRBD1 (5 bases). CDR3 length: 12 residues. CDR1 DFQATT and CDR2 SNEGSKA come from the germline V gene (reference sequence). V lost 4 bases, J lost 13 bases, and 17 bases lay in between.

This clonotype was counted many times. The rearrangement joins TRBV5-4 to TRBJ2-7; no definite D call. In germline, CDR1 is SGHNT, CDR2 YYREEE (reference sequence). The CDR3 is 14 residues long. The V end lost 2 bases, the J end lost 0 bases, and 9 bases lay between the germline ends. CDR3 DNA: TGTGCCAGCAGCTTATACAGCCACTCCTACGAGCAGTACTTC. Residues: CASSLYSHSYEQYF.

This clonotype appeared a few times. The CDR3 here is CASSSAKTASGDTQYF. CDR3 bases: TGTGCCAGCAGTTCCGCGAAGACAGCGAGCGGAGATACGCAGTATTTT. This sequence joins TRBV27 and TRBJ2-3; D is possibly TRBD1 or TRBD2 (5 bases each). CDR3 length: 16 residues. The germline V gene has CDR1 MNHEY and CDR2 SMNVEV (reference sequence). V lost 4 bases, J lost 5 bases, and 19 bases lay in between.

This clonotype appeared many times. The V and J genes are TRBV12-3 or TRBV12-4 and TRBJ1-1, with D perhaps TRBD1 (6 bases). The length of the CDR3 is 16 residues. Trimming stripped 4 bases from V and 7 bases from J, with 22 bases between. The CDR3 loop reads CASSWSSTGSGFEAFF. DNA for the CDR3: TGTGCCAGCAGTTGGAGTTCAACAGGGTCGGGGTTTGAAGCTTTCTTT.

This clonotype was recorded a few times. The chain is built from TRBV3-1 and TRBJ1-1, with D tentatively TRBD1 (5 bases). Trimming removed 1 base from V and 5 bases from J, with 14 bases in between. CDR1 and CDR2 from the germline V gene are LGHDT and YNNKEL (reference sequence). CDR3 length: 15 amino acids. The CDR3 nucleotides are TGTGCCAGCAGCCAAGTGGGCAGGGTAAGAACTGAAGCTTTCTTT. Amino acids: CASSQVGRVRTEAFF.

This clonotype was picked up many times. J is TRBJ1-5 and V is TRBV19; 7 nucleotides agree with TRBD1. Germline V CDR1 and CDR2: LNHDA, SQIVND (reference sequence). V shed 6 bases and J 8 bases; nucleotides not matched to a gene: 10. This CDR3 is 14 amino acids long. The CDR3 region has the DNA TGTGCCAGTAGGCCCGACAGGGCCTGGGAGCCCCAGCATTTT. It encodes CASRPDRAWEPQHF.

This clonotype was found once. A far larger clone is only one base removed, so a read error is likely. J is TRBJ2-3 and V is TRBV6-2 or TRBV6-3; TRBD2 agrees at 13 bases. Losses at the gene ends were 5 bases for V and 5 bases for J; bases not matched to a gene: 4. The CDR3 covers 15 residues. CDR1 is MNHEY and CDR2 is SVGEGT in the germline V gene. This CDR3 reads CASSGTSGVEDTQYF. In nucleotides, the CDR3 is TGTGCCAGCAGTGGGACTAGCGGGGTTGAAGATACGCAGTATTTT.

Ten or more counts support this clonotype. The chain is built from TRBV5-6 and TRBJ2-4; no firm D call. Germline CDR1 SGHDT, CDR2 YYEEEE. The CDR3 is 14 amino acids. V was shortened by 1 base and J by 3 bases, with 8 bases between the two germline ends. The CDR3 region is CASSLTDLKNIQYF. DNA for the CDR3: TGTGCCAGCAGCTTGACAGACCTCAAAAACATTCAGTACTTC.

This clonotype was seen ten or more times. CDR3 in DNA: TGTGCCAGCTCAACGGATTACAGCTCCTATAATTCACCCCTCCACTTT. Translating gives CASSTDYSSYNSPLHF. V gene TRBV18 combines with J gene TRBJ1-6; D is ambiguous. Germline V gene data show CDR1 as KGHSH and CDR2 as LQKENI. This CDR3 spans 16 amino acids. Deletions cut 5 bases from V and 0 bases from J, with 11 bases between.

This clonotype was found many times. Sequence at one end of the junction differs from germline and may be a read error. This sequence joins TRBV7-8 and TRBJ2-5; D unresolved. CDR3 size: 14 residues. CDR1 SGHVS and CDR2 FQNEAQ come from the germline V gene. The CDR3 DNA reads as TGTGCCAGCAGCTCCTCCCGGACGTTAATGACCCGGTACTTC. This encodes CASSSSRTLMTRYF.

At least ten counts were recorded for this clonotype. The chain combines TRBV5-1 with TRBJ2-3, with 8 bases fitting TRBD2. Germline V lookup: CDR1 SGHRS, CDR2 YFSETQ. The CDR3 spans 16 residues. The J segment lost 2 bases and the V segment lost 4 bases, leaving 9 bases of the junction unmatched. For the CDR3, the DNA is TGCGCCAGCAGCGACCCGGGGGGGGGGATCACAGATACGCAGTATTTT. It encodes CASSDPGGGITDTQYF.

The rearrangement links TRBV2 to TRBJ1-3, with D uncertain. Looked up from germline, CDR1 is SNHLY and CDR2 is FYNNEI. The CDR3 contains 16 residues. The V end was cut by 4 bases, the J end by 0 bases, with 13 bases between. CDR3 coding DNA: TGTGCCAGCAGTGGCCTCCGGGAAGTCTCTGGAAACACCATATATTTT. This sequence encodes CASSGLREVSGNTIYF. The full variable domain, with the rest looked up from reference TRBV2 and TRBJ1-3, is EPEVTQTPSHQVTQMGQEVILRCVPISNHLYFYWYRQILGQKVEFLVSFYNNEISEKSEIFDDQFSVERPDGSNFTLKIRSTKLEDSAMYFCASSGLREVSGNTIYFGEGSWLTVV.

This clonotype has a count of ten or more. V gene TRBV12-3 or TRBV12-4 combines with J gene TRBJ2-7; the D call may be TRBD1 or TRBD2 (6 bases each). Trimming took 7 bases from V and 0 from J, leaving 16 bases between them. The CDR3 runs to 15 residues. The CDR3 loop is CASNGGGLSSYEQYF. Written as DNA, the CDR3 is TGTGCCAGCAACGGAGGGGGACTGTCCTCCTACGAGCAGTACTTC.

This clonotype has a count of ten or more. The chain recombines TRBV7-3 with TRBJ1-3, with TRBD1 matching over 8 bases. Germline assignment: CDR1 SGHTA and CDR2 FQGTGA. The V gene end was trimmed by 5 bases and the J gene end by 2 bases; junction bases not matched to a gene: 5. CDR3 length: 15 amino acids. The CDR3 here is CASSPGQGAGNTIYF. CDR3 sequence (DNA): TGTGCCAGCAGCCCCGGACAGGGAGCTGGAAACACCATATATTTT.

This clonotype was counted ten times or more. J is TRBJ2-3 and V is TRBV5-4; D ambiguous. The V gene's germline CDR1 is SGHNT and CDR2 YYREEE (reference sequence). The CDR3 has 15 residues. V lost 4 bases to trimming and J lost 5 bases, with 17 bases between them. Written as DNA, the CDR3 is TGTGCCAGCAGCCCCCCATTGTCGCAAGGAGATACGCAGTATTTT. This gives the protein CASSPPLSQGDTQYF.